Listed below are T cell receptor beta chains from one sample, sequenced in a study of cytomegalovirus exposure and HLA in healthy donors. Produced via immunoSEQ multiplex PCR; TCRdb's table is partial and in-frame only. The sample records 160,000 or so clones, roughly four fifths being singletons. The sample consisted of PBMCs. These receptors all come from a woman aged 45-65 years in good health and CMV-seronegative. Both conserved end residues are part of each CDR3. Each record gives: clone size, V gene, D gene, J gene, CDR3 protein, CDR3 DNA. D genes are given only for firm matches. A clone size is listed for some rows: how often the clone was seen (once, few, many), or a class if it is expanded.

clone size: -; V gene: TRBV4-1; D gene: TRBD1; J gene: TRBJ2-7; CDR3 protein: CASSQVLRTGLSYEQYF; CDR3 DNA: TGCGCCAGCAGCCAAGTGTTAAGGACAGGGCTCTCCTACGAGCAGTACTTC
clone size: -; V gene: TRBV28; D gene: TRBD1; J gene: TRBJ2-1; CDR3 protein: CASSSSGTGINEQFF; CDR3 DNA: TGTGCCAGCAGTTCTTCCGGGACAGGGATCAATGAGCAGTTCTTC
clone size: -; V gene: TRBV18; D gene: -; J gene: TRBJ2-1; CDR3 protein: CASSPRFGEQFF; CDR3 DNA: TGTGCCAGCTCACCTCGGTTCGGTGAGCAGTTCTTC
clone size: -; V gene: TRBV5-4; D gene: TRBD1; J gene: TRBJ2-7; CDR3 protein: CASSWGLGTGQSYEQYF; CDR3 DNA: TGTGCCAGCAGCTGGGGTCTTGGGACAGGGCAATCCTACGAGCAGTACTTC
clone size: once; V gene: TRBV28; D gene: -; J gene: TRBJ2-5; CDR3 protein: CASNIGGGGKTQYF; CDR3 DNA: TGTGCCAGCAATATCGGGGGAGGAGGAAAGACCCAGTACTTC
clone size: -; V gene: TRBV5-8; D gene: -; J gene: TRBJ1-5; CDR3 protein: CASSFNRDLSNQPQHF; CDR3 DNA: TGTGCCAGCAGCTTTAACAGGGATCTTAGCAATCAGCCCCAGCATTTT
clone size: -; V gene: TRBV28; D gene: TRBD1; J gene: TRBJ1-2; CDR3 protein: CASSRPGTGNNGYTF; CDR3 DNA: TGTGCCAGCAGCCGTCCCGGGACAGGGAATAATGGCTACACCTTC
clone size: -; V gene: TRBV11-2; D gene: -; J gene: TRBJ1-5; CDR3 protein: CASSLTHSNQPQHF; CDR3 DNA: TGTGCCAGCAGCTTGACACATAGCAATCAGCCCCAGCATTTT
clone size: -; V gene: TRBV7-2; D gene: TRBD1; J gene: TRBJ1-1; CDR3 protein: CASSQANRGRTFF; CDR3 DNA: TGTGCCAGCAGCCAAGCGAACAGGGGACGGACTTTCTTT
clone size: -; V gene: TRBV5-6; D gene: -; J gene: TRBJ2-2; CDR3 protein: CASSLWRQDHTGELFF; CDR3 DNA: TGTGCCAGCAGCTTGTGGAGACAGGACCACACCGGGGAGCTGTTTTTT
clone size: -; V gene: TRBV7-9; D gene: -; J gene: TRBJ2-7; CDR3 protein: CASSSRVKAYEQYF; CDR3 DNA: TGTGCCAGCAGCTCGAGGGTTAAAGCCTACGAGCAGTACTTC
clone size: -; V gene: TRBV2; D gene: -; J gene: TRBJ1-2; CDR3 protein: CASSAPGRGGYTF; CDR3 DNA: TGTGCCAGCAGTGCTCCAGGGCGAGGAGGCTACACCTTC
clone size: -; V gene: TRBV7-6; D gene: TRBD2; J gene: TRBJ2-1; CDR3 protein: CASSPTPPLAGWATEQFF; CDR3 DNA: TGTGCCAGCAGCCCGACACCCCCACTAGCGGGATGGGCCACTGAGCAGTTCTTC
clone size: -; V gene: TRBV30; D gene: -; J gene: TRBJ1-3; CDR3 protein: CAWRTASGNTIYF; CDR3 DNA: TGTGCCTGGAGGACAGCCTCTGGAAACACCATATATTTT
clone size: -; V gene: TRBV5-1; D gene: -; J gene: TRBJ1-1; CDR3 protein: CASSFSSGNTEAFF; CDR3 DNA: TGCGCCAGCAGCTTCAGTTCTGGGAACACTGAAGCTTTCTTT
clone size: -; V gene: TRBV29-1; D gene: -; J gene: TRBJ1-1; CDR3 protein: CSVGADPRFAEAFF; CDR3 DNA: TGCAGCGTTGGGGCTGACCCTCGTTTCGCTGAAGCTTTCTTT
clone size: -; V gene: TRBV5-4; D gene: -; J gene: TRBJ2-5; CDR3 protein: CASSLAGVGGETQYF; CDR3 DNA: TGTGCCAGCAGCTTGGCCGGGGTGGGGGGAGAGACCCAGTACTTC
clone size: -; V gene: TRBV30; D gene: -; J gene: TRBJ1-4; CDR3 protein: CAWSVFDSHEKLFF; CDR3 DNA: TGTGCCTGGAGTGTTTTCGACTCACATGAAAAACTGTTTTTT
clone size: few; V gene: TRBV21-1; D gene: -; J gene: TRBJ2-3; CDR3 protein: CASSKEAGWADTQYF; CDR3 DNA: TGTGCCAGCAGCAAAGAGGCAGGGTGGGCAGATACGCAGTATTTT
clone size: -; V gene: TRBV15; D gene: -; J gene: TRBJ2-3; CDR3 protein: CATSRDSRGRITDTQYF; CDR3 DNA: TGTGCCACCAGCAGAGATTCGCGGGGCAGAATCACAGATACGCAGTATTTT
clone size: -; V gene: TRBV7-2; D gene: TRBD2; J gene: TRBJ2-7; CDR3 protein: CASSPPPGLAPLEQYF; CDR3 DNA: TGTGCCAGCAGCCCTCCCCCGGGACTAGCGCCTCTCGAGCAGTACTTC
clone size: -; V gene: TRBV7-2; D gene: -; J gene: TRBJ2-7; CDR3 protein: CASSLQTSYEQYF; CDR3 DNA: TGTGCCAGCAGCCTCCAGACTTCCTACGAGCAGTACTTC
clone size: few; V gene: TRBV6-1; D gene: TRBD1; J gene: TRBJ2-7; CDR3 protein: CASSQPGQGLYEQYF; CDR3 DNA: TGTGCCAGCAGTCAGCCGGGACAGGGACTCTACGAGCAGTACTTC
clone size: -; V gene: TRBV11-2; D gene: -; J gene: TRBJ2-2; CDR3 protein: CASSHQTREVRAGELFF; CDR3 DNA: TGTGCCAGCAGCCATCAAACCAGGGAAGTAAGGGCCGGGGAGCTGTTTTTT
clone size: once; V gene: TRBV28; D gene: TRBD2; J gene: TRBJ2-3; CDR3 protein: CASSLSGRSADTQYF; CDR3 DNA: TGTGCCAGCAGTCTTAGCGGGAGAAGCGCAGATACGCAGTATTTT
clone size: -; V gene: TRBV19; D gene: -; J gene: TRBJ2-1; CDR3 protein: CASSMADYNEQFF; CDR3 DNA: TGTGCCAGTAGTATGGCAGATTACAATGAGCAGTTCTTC